Sequencing of this T cell receptor beta chain was carried out in a study of STAT5B mutations in CD4+ large granular lymphocyte leukemia. Study context: Healthy donors showed HLA-associated enrichment of the CDR3 'QG' motif.

Study-wide results and caveats: Main leukemic clonotypes were patient-specific, but approximately 27% appeared at low frequency elsewhere.

As concerns this clone: The antigen remains undetermined.

V was pared by 4 bases and J by 3 bases, with 12 bases of the junction left unmatched. In germline, CDR1 is SGHDN, CDR2 FVKESK. The CDR3 is 16 residues long. Clones were sequenced by immunoSEQ multiplex PCR, and TCRdb holds only the in-frame ones, with some missing. The repertoire consists of about 40,000 clones, with around 85% occurring once and the leading ten covering 0.3% to 0.35%. Sequences were obtained from CD4+ T cells from blood buffy coats. The sequence was collected from a human donor in good health. The V and J genes are TRBV14 and TRBJ2-7, with 7 bases identical to TRBD2. CDR3 nucleotide sequence: TGTGCCAGCAGCCGCGTCGGGACTATGAGTGGCTACGAGCAGTACTTC. This encodes CASSRVGTMSGYEQYF.